One and the same sample provided the 28 T cell receptor delta chains below, sequenced in a study of gammadelta T cells in human blood. TCRdb re-identified clones in the RT-PCR reads via CATT. The data show about 310 delta-chain clones, roughly 46% seen once. Source material: Vgamma9Vdelta2 gamma-delta T cells from infant blood. All receptors derive from a human donor.

Worth noting for this clone: This is likely an artifact of a read error, given a far larger clone one base away. The chain carries TRDV2 and TRDJ3, with 8 bases identical to TRDD3. The J gene is not listed in TCRdb, so it was assigned here from a DNA match to germline. This CDR3 contains 16 residues. Germline V gene data show CDR1 as GEAIGNYY and CDR2 as EKD. The CDR3 protein is CSCDGIRSWDTRQMFF. In DNA, the CDR3 is TGTTCCTGTGACGGGATACGCTCCTGGGACACCCGACAGATGTTTTTC.

Turning to this clone: One base separates it from a far larger clone, so it is likely a read error. This same CDR3 is encoded by further DNA sequences in the sample. The J gene is TRDJ3, the V gene TRDV2; 12 bases fit TRDD3. As TCRdb names no J gene, one was assigned here on the basis of a DNA match to germline. After removal of 1 base from V and 0 bases from J, the junction contained 9 bases not matched to a gene. This CDR3 region has 21 residues. Germline V gene lookup returns CDR1 GEAIGNYY and CDR2 EKD. The CDR3 DNA reads as TGTGCCTGTGACACGTGGTCTGGGGGATACGGTAGCTCCTGGGACACCCGACAGATGTTTTTC. It translates to CACDTWSGGYGSSWDTRQMFF.

This clone was detected only once. The TCRdb protein, from a much larger clone, departs from this DNA's translation at residue 9, likely by read error; the protein shown derives from the DNA. The chain joins TRDV2 to TRDJ3; a weak D match, TRDD3 (6 bases). TCRdb does not report a J gene; here it was assigned by matching the DNA to germline references. CDR3 size: 19 residues. Trimming removed 0 bases at V and 0 bases at J, with 14 bases between. The germline V gene has CDR1 GEAIGNYY and CDR2 EKD. The CDR3 DNA follows: TGTGCCTGTGACACCGTCCTGGGGAATACCTCCTGGGACACCCGACAGATGTTTTTC. Translation gives CACDTVLGNTSWDTRQMFF.

Note on this clone: The protein recorded in TCRdb matches a much larger clone and deviates from this DNA's translation at residue 17, suggesting a read error; the protein here is obtained by translating the DNA. TRDV2 is the V gene, and the J gene was not called; the DNA was not used to check the table's D call, TRDD3. The CDR3 runs 19 residues. Germline CDR1 GEAIGNYY, CDR2 EKD. CDR3 sequence: CACDTVSGGSSWDTRQVFF. CDR3 nucleotides: TGTGCCTGTGACACGGTATCTGGGGGAAGCTCCTGGGACACCCGACAGGTGTTTTTC.

As regards this clone: A far larger clone differs by one base, so this is likely a read error. The rearrangement joins TRDV2 to TRDJ3; 10 nucleotides align to TRDD3. No J gene was available from TCRdb, and it was assigned here by a germline match of the DNA. V shed 0 bases and J 0 bases; nucleotides not matched to a gene: 4. CDR3 length: 19 residues. Germline V CDR1 and CDR2: GEAIGNYY, EKD. CDR3 DNA: TGTGCCTGTGACACCGTCATGGGGGATACCTCCTGGGACACCCGACAGATGTTTTTC. This gives the protein CACDTVMGDTSWDTRQMFF.

A note on this clone: This likely came from a read error, as a far larger clone is one base away. The chain employs TRDV2 and TRDJ3; TRDD3 agrees at 8 bases. Matching the DNA to germline supplied the J gene, which TCRdb does not give. Germline V CDR1 and CDR2: GEAIGNYY, EKD. The CDR3 is made up of 16 amino acids. CDR3 in DNA: TGTGCCTGTGACGGGATACGCTCCTGGGACACCCGCCAGATGTTTTTC. This codes for CACDGIRSWDTRQMFF.

Worth noting for this clone: TCRdb has a much larger clone's protein, which differs at residue 6 from the translation of this DNA, likely because of a read error; what is shown is the protein translated from the DNA. The genes are TRDV2 and TRDJ3; D perhaps matches TRDD3 (6 bases). TCRdb supplies no J gene; here it was assigned by aligning the nucleotide sequence to germline. The CDR3 length is 17 residues. Germline V gene sequence: CDR1 GEAIGNYY, CDR2 EKD. Between the trimmed V and J ends, which lost 0 bases and 0 bases, there was a span of 8 bases. This chain's CDR3 is CACDTRGSSWDTRQMFF. In DNA form, the CDR3 reads TGTGCCTGTGACACCCGGGGGAGCTCCTGGGACACCCGACAGATGTTTTTC.

Sample share makes this clone hyperexpanded. J is TRDJ3 and V is TRDV2; 7 bases line up with TRDD3. V lost 0 bases, J lost 0 bases, and 7 bases stayed unmatched. The CDR3 has 19 amino acids. The germline V gene has CDR1 GEAIGNYY and CDR2 EKD. The CDR3 protein is CACDTAYWGNSWDTRQMFF. Here the CDR3 DNA reads TGTGCCTGTGACACCGCTTATTGGGGGAACTCCTGGGACACCCGACAGATGTTTTTC.

As concerns this clone: A far larger clone is one base from this, pointing to a likely read error. The sample has other DNA sequences that encode this CDR3 too. The chain couples TRDV2 to TRDJ3, with 7 bases matching TRDD3. TCRdb offers no J gene call, so here the DNA was matched to germline to obtain one. V lost 1 base to trimming and J lost 0 bases; unmatched junction nucleotides: 14. Germline V gives CDR1 GEAIGNYY, CDR2 EKD. The CDR3 consists of 21 residues. The CDR3 here is CACDTWSGGYGSSWDTRQMFF. CDR3 sequence (DNA): TGTGCCTGTGACACGTGGTCTGGAGGATACGGGAGCTCCTGGGACACCCGACAGATGTTTTTC.

In this sample, this clone turned up a few times. One base separates it from a far larger clone, so it is likely a read error. The rearrangement links TRDV2 to TRDJ3; 12 bases fit TRDD3. CDR3 size: 18 residues. CDR1 GEAIGNYY and CDR2 EKD come from the germline V gene. The CDR3 coding sequence is TGTGCCCGTGACACTGGGGGATACAGATCCTGGGACACCCGACAGATGTTTTTC. Encoded protein: CARDTGGYRSWDTRQMFF.

Note on this clone: The TCRdb protein, from a much larger clone, departs from this DNA's translation at residue 6, likely by read error; the protein shown derives from the DNA. The gene calls are TRDV2 and TRDJ3; TRDD3 agrees at 11 bases. TCRdb carries no J gene annotation; the J gene was assigned here by matching the DNA with germline. Germline-derived CDR1 and CDR2 are GEAIGNYY and EKD. The CDR3 has 19 amino acids. J was trimmed by 0 bases and V by 0 bases; bases with no gene match: 3. This chain's CDR3 is CACDTGLGDTSWDTRQMFF. The CDR3 bases are TGTGCCTGTGACACCGGCCTGGGGGATACCTCCTGGGACACCCGACAGATGTTTTTC.

A word on this clone: A read error likely explains why the TCRdb protein, taken from a much larger clone, differs from this DNA's translation at residue 12; the protein shown is translated from the DNA. The V gene is TRDV2, the J gene TRDJ3, with TRDD3 matching over 11 bases. TCRdb offers no J gene call, so here the DNA was matched to germline to obtain one. Germline V gene sequence: CDR1 GEAIGNYY, CDR2 EKD. There are 19 residues in the CDR3. The CDR3 sequence is CACDTVLGDSSLDTRQMFF. The CDR3 region has the DNA TGTGCCTGTGACACCGTACTGGGGGATAGCTCCTTGGACACCCGACAGATGTTTTTC.

With regard to this clone: The protein recorded in TCRdb matches a much larger clone and deviates from this DNA's translation at residue 3, suggesting a read error; the protein here is obtained by translating the DNA. The chain joins TRDV2 to TRDJ3, with 12 bases lining up with TRDD3. Here the J gene came from matching the DNA to germline, since TCRdb omits it. The CDR3 loop spans 21 amino acids. The V gene's germline CDR1 is GEAIGNYY and CDR2 EKD. The CDR3 spells CAWDTWSGGYGSSWDTRQMFF. Written as DNA, the CDR3 is TGTGCCTGGGACACGTGGTCTGGGGGATACGGGAGCTCCTGGGACACCCGACAGATGTTTTTC.

Concerning this clone itself: TCRdb's listed protein matches a much larger clone and diverges from this DNA's translation at residue 20, likely through a read error; the protein shown comes from the DNA. Called V gene: TRDV2; the J gene was not called; the table names TRDD3, a call not compared with the DNA. CDR1 is GEAIGNYY, CDR2 EKD, per germline. The CDR3 sequence is 21 residues long. CDR3 nucleotide sequence: TGTGCCTGTGACACGTGGTCTGGGGGATACGGGAGCTCCTGGGACACCCGACAGATGATTTTC. This sequence encodes CACDTWSGGYGSSWDTRQMIF.

To note about this clone: A read error is the likely source, as a far larger clone sits one nucleotide away. Other DNA sequences in the same sample also yield this CDR3. The chain employs TRDV2 and TRDJ3; TRDD3 matches 12 bases. The J gene, missing from TCRdb, was assigned here through DNA to germline matching. This CDR3 comprises 21 residues. The germline V gene encodes CDR1 GEAIGNYY and CDR2 EKD. The CDR3 protein is CACDTWSGGYGSSWDTRQMFF. The CDR3 region has the DNA TGTGCATGTGACACGTGGTCTGGGGGATACGGGAGCTCCTGGGACACCCGACAGATGTTTTTC.

Sample share makes this clone medium-sized. The chain combines TRDV2 with TRDJ3; maybe TRDD3 (5 bases). V gave up 3 bases and J gave up 1 base, with 6 bases separating them. The CDR3 length is 15 residues. Germline V gives CDR1 GEAIGNYY, CDR2 EKD. CDR3 residues: CACDWGSWDTRQMFF. The CDR3 bases are TGTGCCTGTGACTGGGGATCCTGGGACACCCGACAGATGTTTTTC.

With regard to this clone: TCRdb lists the protein of a much larger clone for this DNA, which differs at residue 4, so this is likely a read error; the protein given here is translated from the DNA itself. The chain links TRDV2 to TRDJ3; 12 nucleotides line up with TRDD3. TCRdb leaves out the J gene; it was filled in here by matching the DNA to germline. CDR3 size: 21 residues. Germline CDR1 and CDR2: GEAIGNYY and EKD. CDR3 coding DNA: TGTGCCTGTTACACGTGGTCTGGGGGATACGGGAGCTCCTGGGACACCCGACAGATGTTTTTC. It encodes CACYTWSGGYGSSWDTRQMFF.

Of note for this clone: A far larger clone is off by one base, so a read error is likely. Other DNA sequences from this sample encode an identical CDR3 as well. The chain recombines TRDV2 with TRDJ3; TRDD3 matches 11 bases. The J gene was missing in TCRdb and was found by matching the end of the DNA to germline. The length of the CDR3 is 19 residues. Germline loops: CDR1 GEAIGNYY, CDR2 EKD. CDR3 loop: CACDTVLGDSSWDTRQMFF. In DNA, the CDR3 is TGTGCCTGTGACACCGTACTGGGGGATAGCTCCTGGGACACGCGACAGATGTTTTTC.

Comment on this clone: This is likely an artifact of a read error, given a far larger clone one base away. No J gene was named, though the V gene is TRDV2; the DNA was not used to check the table's D call, TRDD3. CDR1 and CDR2 (germline): GEAIGNYY, EKD. The CDR3 is 16 residues long. The CDR3 region has the DNA TGTGCCTGTGACGGGATACGCTCCTGGGACACCCGACAGACGTTTTTC. Its protein product is CACDGIRSWDTRQTFF.

Concerning this clone itself: TCRdb's protein for this DNA is that of a much larger clone and differs from the translation at residue 13, likely a read error; the protein shown is the DNA translation. The V and J genes are TRDV2 and TRDJ3; 7 nucleotides agree with TRDD3. No J segment appears in TCRdb, so it was assigned here by matching the sequence to germline. CDR1 GEAIGNYY and CDR2 EKD come from the germline V gene. The CDR3 has 19 amino acids. CDR3: CACDTAYWGNSWGTRQMFF. The CDR3 DNA is TGTGCCTGTGACACCGCTTATTGGGGGAACTCCTGGGGCACCCGACAGATGTTTTTC.

In its sample, this clone is hyperexpanded. This CDR3 is also generated by other DNA sequences in the sample. The chain links TRDV2 to TRDJ3; 12 nucleotides agree with TRDD3. V shed 1 base, J shed 0 bases, and the junction held 9 bases outside the gene matches. Germline values: CDR1 GEAIGNYY, CDR2 EKD. The CDR3 runs to 21 residues. CDR3 residues: CACDTWSGGYGSSWDTRQMFF. Here the CDR3 DNA reads TGTGCCTGTGACACGTGGTCTGGGGGATACGGGAGCTCCTGGGACACCCGACAGATGTTTTTC.

Details on this clone: The protein TCRdb gives is from a much larger clone and does not agree with this DNA's translation at residue 5, likely a read error; the protein shown here comes from the DNA. The V gene is TRDV2, the J gene TRDJ3, with 11 bases identical to TRDD3. The J gene was not available in TCRdb and was assigned here by matching the DNA to germline segments. V lost 2 bases, J lost 0 bases, and 5 bases stayed unmatched. There are 19 residues in the CDR3. Germline CDR1 GEAIGNYY, CDR2 EKD. The CDR3 spells CACDIVLGDSSWDTRQMFF. Here the CDR3 DNA reads TGTGCCTGTGACATCGTACTGGGGGATAGCTCCTGGGACACCCGACAGATGTTTTTC.

On this clone: A far larger clone differs by one base, so this is likely a read error. Other DNA sequences of this sample code for an identical CDR3. The chain has TRDV2 and TRDJ3, with 11 bases lining up with TRDD3. The J gene, missing from TCRdb, was assigned here through DNA to germline matching. From germline, CDR1 is GEAIGNYY and CDR2 EKD. The CDR3 totals 21 residues. J gave up 0 bases and V 4 bases, and 13 bases lay outside the gene matches. The CDR3 sequence: CACDASWGIPQSSWDTRQMFF. The CDR3 DNA follows: TGTGCCTGTGATGCGTCCTGGGGGATACCTCAAAGCTCCTGGGACACCCGACAGATGTTTTTC.

The chain employs TRDV2 and TRDJ3; 7 bases are shared with TRDD3. No J gene was available from TCRdb, and it was assigned here by a germline match of the DNA. Germline trimming cut 3 bases from V and 0 bases from J; bases unmatched to any gene: 1. CDR1 GEAIGNYY and CDR2 EKD come from the germline V gene. The CDR3 totals 16 residues. The DNA of the CDR3 is TGTGCCTGTGACTGGGGGAGCTCCTGGGACACCCGACAGATGTTTTTC. The encoded protein is CACDWGSSWDTRQMFF.

Notes on this clone: A far larger clone is one nucleotide away, so this likely arose from a read error. The sample holds other DNA sequences that translate to the same CDR3. V is TRDV2 and J is TRDJ1; TRDD3 agrees at 7 bases. Here the J gene came from matching the DNA to germline, since TCRdb omits it. The J segment lost 3 bases and the V segment lost 0 bases, leaving 3 bases of the junction unmatched. This CDR3 spans 14 amino acids. Germline values: CDR1 GEAIGNYY, CDR2 EKD. CDR3 sequence (DNA): TGTGCCTGTGACACCTGGGGATATGCCGATAAACTCATCTTT. Its protein product is CACDTWGYADKLIF.

Worth noting for this clone: A read error likely explains this, since a far larger clone differs by one base. The rearrangement uses TRDV2 and TRDJ3, with 8 bases aligning to TRDD3. TCRdb records no J gene; here it was assigned by comparing the DNA to germline. The germline CDR1 and CDR2 sequences are GEAIGNYY and EKD. The CDR3 has 18 amino acids. Germline trimming cut 1 base from V and 0 bases from J; bases unmatched to any gene: 4. The CDR3 loop is CACDTGGCSSWDTRQMFF. Written as DNA, the CDR3 is TGTGCCTGTGACACTGGGGGATGCAGCTCCTGGGACACCCGACAGATGTTTTTC.

This clone was counted a few times. A far bigger clonotype differs at one base, so this is likely a read error. The V and J genes are TRDV2 and TRDJ3, with 12 bases matching TRDD3. The J gene is absent in TCRdb and was assigned here via DNA matching to germline. The CDR3 covers 17 residues. CDR1 is GEAIGNYY and CDR2 is EKD in the germline V gene. The V gene end was trimmed by 5 bases and the J gene end by 5 bases; junction bases not matched to a gene: 6. The CDR3 DNA reads TGTGCCTGTGTCCCACTGGGGGATACCCGGGACACCCGACAGATGTTTTTC. Protein sequence: CACVPLGDTRDTRQMFF.

For this clone: One base separates it from a far larger clone, so it is likely a read error. This same CDR3 is encoded by further DNA sequences in the sample. No J gene call was made, and the V gene is TRDV2; the D call of TRDD3 is as the table states it, not checked on the DNA. Germline values: CDR1 GEAIGNYY, CDR2 EKD. CDR3 length: 19 residues. The CDR3, as DNA: TGTGCCTGTGACACCGTCCTGGGGGATACCTCCTGGGACACCCGACAAATGTTTTTC. This gives the protein CACDTVLGDTSWDTRQMFF.